The clone carrying this T cell receptor beta chain appeared once. Its cognate antigen is unknown. The CDR3 sequence is 15 residues long. Per germline, CDR1 SQVTM and CDR2 ANQGSEA. Trimming pared 4 bases from V and 3 bases from J, leaving 18 bases between. The sample originates from a study of blood T cells in healthy people across ages. The wider study: For every two T cells, template switching captured about one barcoded beta molecule. Study outcomes and limitations: Any conclusive comparison of naive versus antigen-experienced cells was prevented by using unsorted PBMCs. Diversity estimated from one million T cells was considered an underestimate.

PCR was performed a second time for about 6 to 12 cycles using a sample-barcoded 5' primer and a J-beta primer mix. Via MiXCR, TCRdb re-called the 5' RACE reads, giving one row per CDR3 protein. The sample lists some 1.7 million distinct CDR3 sequences, approximately 28% occurring once. The source material was blood. This clonotype was sampled from a woman in her 30s in good health. The gene calls are TRBV29-1 and TRBJ1-1; D not resolved. This CDR3 reads CSVVVRGTGHTEAFF. The CDR3 DNA is TGCAGCGTTGTGGTCCGCGGCACCGGTCACACTGAAGCTTTCTTT.